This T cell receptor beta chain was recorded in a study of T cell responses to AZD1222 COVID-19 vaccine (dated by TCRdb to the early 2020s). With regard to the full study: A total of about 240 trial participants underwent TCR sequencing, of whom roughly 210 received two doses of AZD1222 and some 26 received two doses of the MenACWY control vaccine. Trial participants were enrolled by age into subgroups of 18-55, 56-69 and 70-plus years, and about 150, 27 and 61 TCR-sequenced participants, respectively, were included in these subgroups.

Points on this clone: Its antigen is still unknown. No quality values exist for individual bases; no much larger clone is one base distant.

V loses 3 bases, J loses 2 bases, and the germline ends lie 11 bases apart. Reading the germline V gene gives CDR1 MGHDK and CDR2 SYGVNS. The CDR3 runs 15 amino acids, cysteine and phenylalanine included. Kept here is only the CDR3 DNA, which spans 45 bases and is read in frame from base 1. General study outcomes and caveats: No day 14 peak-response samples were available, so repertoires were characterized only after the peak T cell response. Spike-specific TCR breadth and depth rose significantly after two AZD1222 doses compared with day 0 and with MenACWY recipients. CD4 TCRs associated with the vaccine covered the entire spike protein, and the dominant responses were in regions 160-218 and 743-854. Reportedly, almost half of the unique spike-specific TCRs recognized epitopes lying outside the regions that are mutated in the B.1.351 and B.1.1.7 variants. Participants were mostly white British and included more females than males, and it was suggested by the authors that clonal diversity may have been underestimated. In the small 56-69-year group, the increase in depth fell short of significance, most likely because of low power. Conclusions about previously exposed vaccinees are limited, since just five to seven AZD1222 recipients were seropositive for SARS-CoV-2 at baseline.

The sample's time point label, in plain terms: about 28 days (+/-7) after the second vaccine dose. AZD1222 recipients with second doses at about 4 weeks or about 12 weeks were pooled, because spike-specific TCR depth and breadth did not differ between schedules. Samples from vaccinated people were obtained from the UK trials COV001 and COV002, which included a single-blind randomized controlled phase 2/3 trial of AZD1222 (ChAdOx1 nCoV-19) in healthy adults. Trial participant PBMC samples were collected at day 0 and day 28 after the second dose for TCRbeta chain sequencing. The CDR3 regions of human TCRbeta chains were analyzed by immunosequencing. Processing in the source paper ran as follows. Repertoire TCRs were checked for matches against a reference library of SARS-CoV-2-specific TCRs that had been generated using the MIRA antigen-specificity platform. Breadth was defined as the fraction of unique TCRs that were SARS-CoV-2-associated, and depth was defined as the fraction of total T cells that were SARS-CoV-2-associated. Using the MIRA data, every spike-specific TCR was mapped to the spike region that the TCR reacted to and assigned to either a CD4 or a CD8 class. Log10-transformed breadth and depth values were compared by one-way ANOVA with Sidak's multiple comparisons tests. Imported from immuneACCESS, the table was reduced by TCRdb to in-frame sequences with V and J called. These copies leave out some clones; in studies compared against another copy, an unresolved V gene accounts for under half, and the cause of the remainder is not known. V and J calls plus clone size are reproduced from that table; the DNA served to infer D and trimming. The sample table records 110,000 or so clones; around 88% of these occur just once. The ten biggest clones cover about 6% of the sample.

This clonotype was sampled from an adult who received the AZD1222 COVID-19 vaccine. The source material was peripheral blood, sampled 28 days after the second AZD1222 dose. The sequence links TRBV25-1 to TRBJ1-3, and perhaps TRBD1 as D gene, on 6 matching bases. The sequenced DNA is TGTGCCAGCAGTGATGCGGGGGCGGCTGGAAACACCATATATTTT. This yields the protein CASSDAGAAGNTIYF. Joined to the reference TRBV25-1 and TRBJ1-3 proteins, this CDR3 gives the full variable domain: EADIYQTPRYLVIGTGKKITLECSQTMGHDKMYWYQQDPGMELHLIHYSYGVNSTEKGDLSSESTVSRIRTEHFPLTLESARPSHTSQYLCASSDAGAAGNTIYFGEGSWLTVV.